This is a list of T cell receptor beta chains from one sample in a study of response to subunit inactivated influenza vaccine. TCRdb reprocessed the RT-PCR reads via MiXCR and lists one record per CDR3 protein. The sample holds roughly 520,000 distinct CDR3 sequences; around 25% are singletons and the top ten take 1.9%. The material sequenced was CD4+ T cells sorted from PBMCs, taken 4 to 6 days after vaccination. The receptors here all came from a man aged 50 to 60 who received an inactivated influenza vaccine. Both conserved end residues are trimmed from each CDR3. Each record gives: J gene, V gene, CDR3 protein.

TRBJ2-1 TRBV5-4 ASSTDPANEQF
TRBJ1-5 TRBV5-1 ASSLDPGEAQPQH
TRBJ2-7 TRBV5-1 ASSWERTYEQY
TRBJ1-1 TRBV6-1 ASHGAGGTEAF
TRBJ2-1 TRBV7-6 ASSLGIGFGTTNEQF
TRBJ1-2 TRBV20-1 SASLDRAYGYT
TRBJ1-5 TRBV20-1 SASEDTNQPQH
TRBJ2-5 TRBV7-6 ASSLEAGRTQY
TRBJ1-6 TRBV7-2 ASSLGQNSPLH
TRBJ2-7 TRBV20-1 SAPQRELIQGYEQY
TRBJ1-1 TRBV7-2 ASSLGEARGRTEAF
TRBJ2-1 TRBV2 ASSARVSSYNEQF
TRBJ2-5 TRBV20-1 SAHGGKETQY
TRBJ2-6 TRBV5-1 ASRSGNGANVLT
TRBJ2-1 TRBV10-3 AISEFGTSGLEQF
TRBJ1-6 TRBV4-3 ASSQGLQGYNSPLH
TRBJ2-2 TRBV4-3 ASSQSTRAGTTGELF
TRBJ1-6 TRBV5-6 ASSLAGTGNNSPLH
TRBJ1-5 TRBV27 ASSLSGTGYSNQPQH
TRBJ2-7 TRBV7-8 ASSLTARSSYEQY
TRBJ2-3 TRBV20-1 SARDLEDFRTDTQY
TRBJ2-5 TRBV20-1 SARVWGSLETQY
TRBJ1-1 TRBV10-3 AITRDSMNTEAF
TRBJ1-2 TRBV30 AWSAGDYGYT
TRBJ2-1 TRBV20-1 SARVVGTLYNEQF
TRBJ2-3 TRBV24-1 ATSATRHRGTTDTQY
TRBJ1-2 TRBV5-1 ASSLADGIYGYT
TRBJ2-7 TRBV7-6 ASSLQPTGHGSLGYEQY